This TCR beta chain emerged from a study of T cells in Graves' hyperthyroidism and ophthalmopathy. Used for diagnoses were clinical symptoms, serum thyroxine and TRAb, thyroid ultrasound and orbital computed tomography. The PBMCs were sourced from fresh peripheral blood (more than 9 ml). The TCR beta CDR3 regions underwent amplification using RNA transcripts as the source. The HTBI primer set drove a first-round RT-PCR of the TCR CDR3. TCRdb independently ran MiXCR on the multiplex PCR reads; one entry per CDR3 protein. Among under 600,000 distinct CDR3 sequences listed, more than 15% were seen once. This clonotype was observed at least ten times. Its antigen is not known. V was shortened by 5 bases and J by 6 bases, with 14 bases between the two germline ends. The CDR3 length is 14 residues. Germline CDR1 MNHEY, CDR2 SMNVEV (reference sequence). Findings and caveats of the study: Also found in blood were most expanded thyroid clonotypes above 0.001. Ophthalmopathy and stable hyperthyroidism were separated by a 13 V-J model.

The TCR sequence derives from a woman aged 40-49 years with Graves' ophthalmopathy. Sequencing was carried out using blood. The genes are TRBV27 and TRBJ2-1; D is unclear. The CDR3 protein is CASSPLGQANEQFF. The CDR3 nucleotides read TGTGCCAGCAGTCCCTTAGGGCAGGCCAATGAGCAGTTCTTC.